This T cell receptor beta chain was retrieved from a study of CD8+ T cells in alopecia areata (dated by TCRdb to 2017 to 2018). Regarding the complete study: The treated patients took part in an open-label pilot trial in which moderate-to-severe alopecia areata was treated with oral tofacitinib at 5 to 10 mg twice daily. Clonality in the scalp was compared among normal scalp (n=4), patchy alopecia areata scalp (n=8), and alopecia totalis/universalis scalp (n=8). TCRbeta CDR3 regions were amplified by immunoSEQ multiplex PCR with 35 Vbeta forward and 13 Jbeta reverse primers. Scalp tissue and sorted CD4+ and CD8+ peripheral blood T cells from patchy and totalis/universalis alopecia areata patients and from healthy controls were covered by human TCRbeta sequencing. The RNA source kit depended on sample type: the PAXgene miRNA kit for fixed scalp, the miRNeasy kit for PBMCs, and the RNeasy kit for mouse skin. In both human patients and the C3H/HeJ mouse model, the study applied high-throughput TCRbeta sequencing to look at T cell clonal expansion in alopecia areata. Tofacitinib-treated patients had biopsies at baseline and at 4 and 24 weeks of treatment, with a later scalp biopsy in several patients. Patients stayed on tofacitinib for 6 to 18 months and then had 6 months of follow-up off drug so that delayed response and recurrence could be assessed. The SALT score, which quantifies the percentage of affected scalp surface area, was used to measure disease severity in treated patients.

Explained via the paper, the time point label denotes: around 4 weeks on oral tofacitinib. The treatment or condition tag for this specimen amounts to: oral pan-JAK inhibitor, 5-10 mg twice daily. Lesional scalp punch biopsies and peripheral blood were collected from alopecia areata patients. PBMCs were isolated by density centrifugation and stained for CD3, CD4 and CD8, after which CD4+ and CD8+ T cells were sorted on a FACSAria. The table lists this clone with a few counts. Its antigen is not yet known. No clone much larger than this one lies a single base away; base qualities are absent. Library construction relied on the immunoSEQ multiplex PCR assay. For TCR sequencing, RNA was extracted from every sample and reverse transcribed into cDNA to serve as template. SuperScript III was used for first-strand cDNA synthesis, primed with a 2:1 mix of oligo-dT and random hexamers. A synthetic immune receptor repertoire was used to assess amplification bias, and residual bias was removed computationally. From the authors' description of their analysis: Raw reads were preprocessed to remove errors, and CDR3 was defined by IMGT conventions from the conserved cysteine to phenylalanine. Clonality was calculated as 1 minus Shannon entropy normalized by log2 of the number of productive unique TCRs. CD4 or CD8 identity of scalp clones was inferred by cross-referencing scalp TCRbeta sequences with sorted blood CD4 and CD8 repertoires. TCRdb took over this immuneACCESS table, retaining in-frame rearrangements with V and J assigned. Such tables are incomplete; in checked studies, under half of the missing clones stem from an unresolved V gene, and the remainder is unexplained. Clone size and V and J calls were adopted from that table, with D and trimming inferred from the DNA. The sample table holds some 200,000 clones, of which 50% to 60% were seen once. The ten biggest clones cover around 1.4% of the sample.

Summary of the overall study and its limitations: Many expanded lesional clones were found to persist in scalp and blood during tofacitinib treatment, and relapse after treatment cessation may be partly explained by this persistence. Unlike mouse skin, where gammadelta T cells dominate, normal human skin contains resident alphabeta T cells that get sequenced too, which complicates analysis of the scalp TCR repertoire. Because the treated cohort was small and included a single nonresponder, larger studies are needed to assess links between baseline CD8+ expansion and response. Higher clonality and more expanded CD8+ clones were observed in lesional scalp than in normal scalp, particularly in alopecia totalis/universalis, a finding suggestive of antigenic drive. Shared TCR sequences between patients were less evident than in mice, which may be partly attributable to HLA diversity in the patient population. Scalp clonality and the number of expanded CD8+ clones among the top 100 scalp clones were significantly decreased by tofacitinib.

This clonotype originated in a human donor with alopecia areata. The specimen comprised CD4+ T cells sorted from blood, sampled at week 4, from a patient treated with tofacitinib.

The nucleotides are TGTGCCATCAGTGCCCGGGGAACGAAGGGGGACATTCAGTACTTC. This yields the protein CAISARGTKGDIQYF. The sequence links TRBV10-3 to TRBJ2-4; TRBD1 is a possible D gene, resting on 6 matching bases. For CDR1 and CDR2, the germline V gene lists ENHRY and SYGVKD. Its CDR3 holds 15 amino acids, cysteine through phenylalanine. Only the CDR3 DNA is retained, 45 bases long and in frame from the first base. V was cut back by 4 bases and J by 8 bases, leaving a gap of 18 bases between them.